Presented here are 10 T cell receptor beta chains from one specimen sequenced in a study of blood T cells in healthy people across ages. A second PCR of 7 to 11 cycles used a sample-barcoded 5' primer and a J-beta primer mix. Each CDR3 protein is one row after TCRdb ran MiXCR on the 5' RACE reads. The repertoire holds 550,000 to 750,000 distinct CDR3 sequences, with approximately 21% as singletons. The sequencing input was blood. The receptors derive from a man aged 70-80 years in good health.

This chain uses TRBV20-1 with TRBJ2-7; TRBD2 is a possible D gene (5 bases). The CDR3 length is 14 residues. In germline, CDR1 is DFQATT, CDR2 SNEGSKA (reference sequence). V lost 1 base, J lost 5 bases, and 15 bases lay in between. The CDR3 nucleotides are TGCAGTGCTAGAGCGCAGAGGGTAAAGGACGAGCAGTACTTC. Protein: CSARAQRVKDEQYF.

Comment on this clonotype: An end of the junction does not agree with germline; a read error may underlie this. The chain uses TRBV29-1 and TRBJ2-2; 9 nucleotides match TRBD2. Germline loops: CDR1 SQVTM, CDR2 ANQGSEA. The CDR3 is 15 residues long. This CDR3 reads CSVRREGANTGEMFF. The CDR3 DNA reads as TGCAGCGTAAGGCGGGAGGGGGCGAACACCGGGGAGATGTTTTTT.

The table lists this clonotype with many counts. V and J are TRBV28 and TRBJ2-7; D ambiguous. The V end was cut by 4 bases, the J end by 6 bases, with 13 bases between. Per germline, CDR1 MDHEN and CDR2 SYDVKM. The CDR3 covers 13 residues. The CDR3 nucleotides are TGTGCCAGCAGTTCCCCCTCCCTGCGCGAGCAGTACTTC. Translation: CASSSPSLREQYF.

This clonotype was counted many times. The gene calls are TRBV20-1 and TRBJ2-7, with D possibly matching TRBD2 (6 bases). Per germline, CDR1 DFQATT and CDR2 SNEGSKA (reference sequence). Between the trimmed V and J ends, which lost 6 bases and 1 base, there was a span of 13 bases. CDR3 length: 13 amino acids. CDR3 in amino acids: CSARLGTSYEQYF. The CDR3 nucleotides are TGCAGTGCACGACTCGGGACTTCCTACGAGCAGTACTTC.

This clonotype was observed a handful of times. The gene calls are TRBV20-1 and TRBJ2-3; D is ambiguous. V dropped 3 bases and J dropped 5 bases, with 15 bases sitting between them. The CDR3 spans 14 residues. Per germline, CDR1 DFQATT and CDR2 SNEGSKA (reference sequence). In DNA, the CDR3 is TGCAGTGCTAGCCGCGGAATCAAAGGAGATACGCAGTATTTT. It codes for CSASRGIKGDTQYF.

This clonotype was seen only a few times. This may come from a read error, since a much larger clone is one base off. The V gene is TRBV28, the J gene TRBJ2-5; either TRBD1 or TRBD2 may fit D (5 bases each). The CDR3 has 14 residues. Germline lookup yields CDR1 MDHEN and CDR2 SYDVKM. The CDR3 sequence: CASSFGAPSIEQSF. CDR3 sequence (DNA): TGTGCCAGCAGTTTCGGGGCCCCGAGCATTGAGCAGTCCTTC. Filled out from reference TRBV28 and TRBJ2-5, the complete variable domain reads DVKVTQSSRYLVKRTGEKVFLECVQDMDHENMFWYRQDPGLGLRLIYFSYDVKMKEKGDIPEGYSVSREKKERFSLILESASTNQTSMYLCASSFGAPSIEQSFGPGTRLLVL.

The chain joins TRBV27 to TRBJ2-3, with 8 bases aligning to TRBD1. V shed 6 bases, J shed 5 bases, and the junction held 10 bases outside the gene matches. CDR3 length: 15 residues. Germline V gene sequence: CDR1 MNHEY, CDR2 SMNVEV (reference sequence). CDR3 in DNA: TGTGCCAGCAGCCTGACAGGGGAAATACAAGATACGCAGTATTTT. Its translation is CASSLTGEIQDTQYF.

The chain combines TRBV7-9 with TRBJ2-7, with 7 bases identical to TRBD1. Looked up from germline, CDR1 is SEHNR and CDR2 is FQNEAQ (reference sequence). The trim removed 4 bases at V and 3 bases at J, leaving 6 bases unmatched. The CDR3 contains 14 residues. The CDR3 coding sequence is TGTGCCAGCAGCTCAGACAGGGTTTTCTACGAGCAGTACTTC. It is translated as CASSSDRVFYEQYF.

This clonotype was recorded a few times. A much larger clone sits a single nucleotide away, making a read error possible. The V and J genes are TRBV2 and TRBJ2-1; no clear D. This CDR3 has 13 residues. From germline, CDR1 is SNHLY and CDR2 FYNNEI. V lost 10 bases and J 7 bases, leaving 17 bases between the germline ends. The chain's CDR3 is CAMGECALNEQFF. The CDR3 DNA reads TGTGCCATGGGCGAGTGCGCCCTTAATGAGCAGTTCTTC.

This clonotype was counted only a few times. This rearrangement joins TRBV7-9 to TRBJ2-7; D is possibly TRBD1 or TRBD2 (5 bases each). Per germline, CDR1 SEHNR and CDR2 FQNEAQ (reference sequence). Trimming removed 5 bases from V and 7 bases from J, with 12 bases in between. This CDR3 is built from 12 residues. The CDR3 protein is CASSKDGAEQYF. For the CDR3, the DNA is TGTGCCAGCAGCAAAGACGGGGCGGAGCAGTACTTC.